Listed here are 10 T cell receptor beta chains from one sample, sequenced in a study of OX40 agonist ivuxolimab in advanced cancers. Produced via immunoSEQ multiplex PCR; TCRdb's table is partial and in-frame only. This sample has about 73,000 clones, with roughly 86% found just once. The specimen was CD4+ or CD8+ T cells sorted from blood, collected in a trial of the OX40 agonist ivuxolimab. All receptors come from an adult with an advanced solid tumor such as melanoma, head and neck, liver or kidney cancer.

The chain uses TRBV4-1 and TRBJ2-6; 10 bases align to TRBD2. Germline CDR1 MGHRA, CDR2 YSYEKL. The trim removed 3 bases at V and 0 bases at J, leaving 5 bases unmatched. The CDR3 consists of 18 residues. The CDR3 loop reads CASSHGSGRYSGANVLTF. CDR3 in DNA: TGCGCCAGCAGCCACGGTAGCGGGAGGTACTCTGGGGCCAACGTCCTGACTTTC.

The rearrangement links TRBV7-8 to TRBJ2-3; D possibly corresponds to TRBD1 (6 bases). Germline V gene lookup returns CDR1 SGHVS and CDR2 FQNEAQ. The CDR3 sequence is 14 residues long. V lost 5 bases to trimming and J lost 2 bases, with 11 bases between them. The CDR3 loop reads CASSIGTLTDTQYF. The CDR3 coding sequence is TGTGCCAGCAGCATTGGGACACTCACAGATACGCAGTATTTT.

This chain links TRBV28 with TRBJ2-7; TRBD1 matches 9 bases. This CDR3 is 14 amino acids long. V was pared by 5 bases and J by 4 bases, with 6 bases of the junction left unmatched. CDR1 and CDR2 from the germline V gene are MDHEN and SYDVKM. CDR3 coding DNA: TGTGCCAGCAGTCAATGGACAGGGGAGTACGAGCAGTACTTC. Its translation: CASSQWTGEYEQYF.

The chain joins TRBV28 to TRBJ2-2; no clear D gene. CDR1 MDHEN and CDR2 SYDVKM come from the germline V gene. V lost 3 bases, J lost 3 bases, and 5 bases lay in between. This CDR3 region has 13 residues. The CDR3 is CASSLSYTGELFF. Here the CDR3 DNA reads TGTGCCAGCAGTTTGAGCTACACCGGGGAGCTGTTTTTT.

V usage is TRBV5-4 and J usage is TRBJ2-3, with TRBD1 identical over 8 bases. The germline gives CDR1 SGHNT, CDR2 YYREEE (reference sequence). The CDR3 sequence is 15 residues long. The J segment lost 3 bases and the V segment lost 5 bases, leaving 8 bases of the junction unmatched. This CDR3 reads CASRQDRARTDTQYF. The CDR3 bases are TGTGCCAGCAGGCAGGACAGGGCTAGAACAGATACGCAGTATTTT.

This clone was seen a few times. The J gene is TRBJ1-1, the V gene TRBV30; unclear D gene. CDR1 is GTSNPN and CDR2 is SVGIG in the germline V gene (reference sequence). Trimming pared 0 bases from V and 10 bases from J, leaving 9 bases between. This CDR3 is built from 11 residues. The CDR3: CAWSVLSVAFF. CDR3 coding DNA: TGTGCCTGGAGTGTACTTTCGGTAGCTTTCTTT.

Comment on this clone: Its ends do not fully match the called genes, so a read error is possible. The J gene is TRBJ2-2, the V gene TRBV7-2; TRBD2 is a possible D gene (6 bases). CDR1 and CDR2 (germline): SGHTA, FQGNSA. The CDR3 is 15 amino acids. The CDR3 coding sequence is TGTGCTAGCAGCCCCCAGACGGGAGACACCGGGGAGCTGTTTTTT. This codes for CASSPQTGDTGELFF.

There are a few counts of this clone. The chain recombines TRBV7-2 with TRBJ2-3, with 9 bases lining up with TRBD2. J lost 0 bases, V lost 6 bases, and 7 bases had no gene match. The length of the CDR3 is 16 residues. Looked up from germline, CDR1 is SGHTA and CDR2 is FQGNSA. CDR3 residues: CASSQGGLASTDTQYF. The CDR3 DNA reads TGTGCCAGCAGTCAGGGGGGACTAGCAAGCACAGATACGCAGTATTTT.

The chain combines TRBV6-5 with TRBJ1-4; D is undetermined. The CDR3 loop spans 14 amino acids. The V gene lost 2 bases and the J gene lost 7 bases, with 11 bases spanning the gap. Germline-derived CDR1 and CDR2 are MNHEY and SVGAGI. The CDR3 loop is CASSYNGRGEKLFF. The CDR3 nucleotides read TGTGCCAGCAGTTACAACGGACGGGGTGAAAAACTGTTTTTT.

The chain links TRBV5-4 to TRBJ2-5; 7 bases align to TRBD2. Trimming removed 4 bases from V and 5 bases from J; junction bases left unmatched: 8. Germline CDR1 reads SGHNT; CDR2 reads YYREEE (reference sequence). The CDR3 extends over 14 amino acids. The CDR3 nucleotides read TGTGCCAGCAGCCCGACAGTCGGGGGGGAGACCCAGTACTTC. This translates into CASSPTVGGETQYF.